The rows below give T cell receptor beta chains drawn from one sample of a study of cytomegalovirus exposure and HLA in healthy donors. Assay: immunoSEQ multiplex PCR; the TCRdb copy retains only in-frame clones and omits some. The table lists 200,000 to 250,000 clones, around 75% of them singletons. Input material: PBMCs. The receptors stem from a woman aged 30 to 39 in good health and CMV-seronegative. CDR3s include the opening cysteine and the closing phenylalanine or tryptophan. Fields, in order: CDR3 protein, CDR3 DNA, D gene, J gene, clone size, V gene. D genes are given only for firm matches. The size entry is marked missing in some rows and otherwise reads once, few, many or a size class.

CDR3aa: CASSQDWRDRFF; CDR3nt: TGCGCCAGCAGCCAAGATTGGCGGGATCGGTTCTTC; d_gene: -; j_gene: TRBJ2-1; abundance: -; v_gene: TRBV4-1
CDR3aa: CASSPGRTSGANVLTF; CDR3nt: TGTGCCAGCTCACCAGGGAGAACCTCTGGGGCCAACGTCCTGACTTTC; d_gene: -; j_gene: TRBJ2-6; abundance: -; v_gene: TRBV18
CDR3aa: CASSQDSEGYNEQFF; CDR3nt: TGCGCCAGCAGCCAAGATAGCGAGGGATACAATGAGCAGTTCTTC; d_gene: -; j_gene: TRBJ2-1; abundance: -; v_gene: TRBV4-1
CDR3aa: CASSPAGGGTDTQYF; CDR3nt: TGTGCCAGCAGCCCAGCGGGGGGAGGGACAGATACGCAGTATTTT; d_gene: TRBD2; j_gene: TRBJ2-3; abundance: -; v_gene: TRBV7-8
CDR3aa: CASSSGAGNTIYF; CDR3nt: TGTGCCAGCAGTTCAGGGGCTGGAAACACCATATATTTT; d_gene: -; j_gene: TRBJ1-3; abundance: -; v_gene: TRBV27
CDR3aa: CASSLGLVYEQYF; CDR3nt: TGTGCCAGCAGCTTGGGACTAGTTTACGAGCAGTACTTC; d_gene: -; j_gene: TRBJ2-7; abundance: few; v_gene: TRBV5-6
CDR3aa: CASSLGTVQKEKLFF; CDR3nt: TGTGCCAGCAGCCTTGGGACAGTCCAAAAGGAAAAACTGTTTTTT; d_gene: TRBD1; j_gene: TRBJ1-4; abundance: few; v_gene: TRBV9
CDR3aa: CASSIGGGQGSGYTF; CDR3nt: TGTGCCAGTAGTATAGGGGGTGGACAGGGAAGCGGCTACACCTTC; d_gene: TRBD1; j_gene: TRBJ1-2; abundance: -; v_gene: TRBV19
CDR3aa: CASSSDRYEQYF; CDR3nt: TGTGCCAGCAGCTCCGACAGATACGAGCAGTACTTC; d_gene: -; j_gene: TRBJ2-7; abundance: -; v_gene: TRBV11-3
CDR3aa: CASSLTSGYNEQFF; CDR3nt: TGTGCCAGCAGCTTGACTAGCGGGTACAATGAGCAGTTCTTC; d_gene: TRBD2; j_gene: TRBJ2-1; abundance: -; v_gene: TRBV7-9
CDR3aa: CASRLMAPGDYGYTF; CDR3nt: TGCGCCAGCAGATTAATGGCCCCCGGGGATTATGGCTACACCTTC; d_gene: -; j_gene: TRBJ1-2; abundance: -; v_gene: TRBV5-1
CDR3aa: CASSTGGFSGNTIYF; CDR3nt: TGTGCCAGCAGTACGGGGGGATTCTCTGGAAACACCATATATTTT; d_gene: -; j_gene: TRBJ1-3; abundance: -; v_gene: TRBV6-6
CDR3aa: CASTAGLRDRVTEAFF; CDR3nt: TGTGCCAGCACCGCAGGACTCCGGGACAGGGTCACTGAAGCTTTCTTT; d_gene: TRBD1; j_gene: TRBJ1-1; abundance: -; v_gene: TRBV9
CDR3aa: CASSLGQGSPYQPQHF; CDR3nt: TGTGCCAGCAGCTTGGGGCAGGGTAGTCCCTATCAGCCCCAGCATTTT; d_gene: -; j_gene: TRBJ1-5; abundance: -; v_gene: TRBV5-5
CDR3aa: CASSPLVNTEAFF; CDR3nt: TGCGCCAGCAGCCCACTGGTGAACACTGAAGCTTTCTTT; d_gene: -; j_gene: TRBJ1-1; abundance: -; v_gene: TRBV5-1
CDR3aa: CASSVATSASTDTQYF; CDR3nt: TGTGCCAGCAGCGTAGCTACTAGCGCGAGCACAGATACGCAGTATTTT; d_gene: TRBD2; j_gene: TRBJ2-3; abundance: -; v_gene: TRBV9
CDR3aa: CASIGGVTYNEQFF; CDR3nt: TGTGCCAGCATCGGGGGGGTAACCTACAATGAGCAGTTCTTC; d_gene: TRBD2; j_gene: TRBJ2-1; abundance: -; v_gene: TRBV7-9
CDR3aa: CASSQQREAFYNEQFF; CDR3nt: TGTGCCAGCAGCCAGCAGCGGGAGGCTTTCTACAATGAGCAGTTCTTC; d_gene: TRBD2; j_gene: TRBJ2-1; abundance: -; v_gene: TRBV13
CDR3aa: CASSLGTGGATDTQYF; CDR3nt: TGTGCCAGCAGCCTAGGGACAGGGGGCGCGACAGATACGCAGTATTTT; d_gene: TRBD1; j_gene: TRBJ2-3; abundance: -; v_gene: TRBV4-2
CDR3aa: CASAQITTDTQYF; CDR3nt: TGTGCCAGCGCCCAGATTACCACAGATACGCAGTATTTT; d_gene: -; j_gene: TRBJ2-3; abundance: few; v_gene: TRBV2
CDR3aa: CASSLTGGGGELFF; CDR3nt: TGCGCCAGCAGCCTAACAGGGGGCGGCGGGGAGCTGTTTTTT; d_gene: TRBD1; j_gene: TRBJ2-2; abundance: once; v_gene: TRBV5-1
CDR3aa: CASAPDPNTEAFF; CDR3nt: TGCGCCAGCGCCCCAGATCCGAACACTGAAGCTTTCTTT; d_gene: -; j_gene: TRBJ1-1; abundance: -; v_gene: TRBV10-2
CDR3aa: CASSQGGQGGNNEQFF; CDR3nt: TGCGCCAGCAGCCAAGGGGGACAGGGGGGAAACAATGAGCAGTTCTTC; d_gene: TRBD1; j_gene: TRBJ2-1; abundance: -; v_gene: TRBV4-1
CDR3aa: CASSDMSSYNSPLHF; CDR3nt: TGTGCCAGTAGCGACATGAGCTCCTATAATTCACCCCTCCACTTT; d_gene: -; j_gene: TRBJ1-6; abundance: -; v_gene: TRBV19
CDR3aa: CSVATGTSGSGVEQFF; CDR3nt: TGCAGCGTCGCCACCGGGACTAGCGGGAGTGGCGTTGAGCAGTTCTTC; d_gene: TRBD2; j_gene: TRBJ2-1; abundance: -; v_gene: TRBV29-1
CDR3aa: CASSQTTDSLNTEAFF; CDR3nt: TGCGCCAGCAGCCAAACAACCGACAGTCTGAACACTGAAGCTTTCTTT; d_gene: -; j_gene: TRBJ1-1; abundance: once; v_gene: TRBV5-1
CDR3aa: CASRTHRVGGNTIYF; CDR3nt: TGTGCCAGCAGAACTCACAGGGTCGGGGGAAACACCATATATTTT; d_gene: -; j_gene: TRBJ1-3; abundance: -; v_gene: TRBV2
CDR3aa: CASSFGQGGNQPQHF; CDR3nt: TGTGCCAGCAGTTTCGGACAGGGTGGCAATCAGCCCCAGCATTTT; d_gene: TRBD1; j_gene: TRBJ1-5; abundance: -; v_gene: TRBV6-5
CDR3aa: CASRANRVQETQYF; CDR3nt: TGTGCCAGTAGGGCTAACAGGGTACAAGAGACCCAGTACTTC; d_gene: -; j_gene: TRBJ2-5; abundance: -; v_gene: TRBV19
CDR3aa: CASSVDAQGWTEAFF; CDR3nt: TGTGCCAGCAGCGTAGACGCACAGGGTTGGACTGAAGCTTTCTTT; d_gene: -; j_gene: TRBJ1-1; abundance: -; v_gene: TRBV9
CDR3aa: CASSLMTGTSGRANEQFF; CDR3nt: TGTGCCAGCAGCTTAATGACCGGGACTAGCGGGAGGGCCAATGAGCAGTTCTTC; d_gene: TRBD2; j_gene: TRBJ2-1; abundance: -; v_gene: TRBV7-2
CDR3aa: CASRLIDGEQQPQHF; CDR3nt: TGTGCAAGTCGCTTAATAGACGGGGAACAACAGCCCCAGCATTTT; d_gene: -; j_gene: TRBJ1-5; abundance: -; v_gene: TRBV12-2
CDR3aa: CATSDMRVDQPQHF; CDR3nt: TGTGCCACCTCGGATATGAGGGTGGATCAGCCCCAGCATTTT; d_gene: -; j_gene: TRBJ1-5; abundance: -; v_gene: TRBV6-6
CDR3aa: CASRITDTEAFF; CDR3nt: TGTGCCAGCAGGATAACAGACACTGAAGCTTTCTTT; d_gene: -; j_gene: TRBJ1-1; abundance: -; v_gene: TRBV6-5
CDR3aa: CASTRLGTSGYNEQFF; CDR3nt: TGTGCCAGCACCCGATTGGGGACTAGCGGGTACAATGAGCAGTTCTTC; d_gene: TRBD2; j_gene: TRBJ2-1; abundance: once; v_gene: TRBV25-1
CDR3aa: CASSYSHMNTEAFF; CDR3nt: TGTGCCAGCAGCTACAGCCACATGAACACTGAAGCTTTCTTT; d_gene: -; j_gene: TRBJ1-1; abundance: -; v_gene: TRBV5-6
CDR3aa: CASSSTGGVANTEAFF; CDR3nt: TGTGCCAGCAGCTCAACAGGGGGAGTAGCGAACACTGAAGCTTTCTTT; d_gene: TRBD1; j_gene: TRBJ1-1; abundance: few; v_gene: TRBV5-5
CDR3aa: CSALDRRTGANVLTF; CDR3nt: TGCAGCGCTCTGGACAGACGAACTGGGGCCAACGTCCTGACTTTC; d_gene: -; j_gene: TRBJ2-6; abundance: -; v_gene: TRBV29-1
CDR3aa: CASSVPGKSSGNTIYF; CDR3nt: TGTGCCAGCAGCGTACCAGGGAAGTCCTCTGGAAACACCATATATTTT; d_gene: -; j_gene: TRBJ1-3; abundance: few; v_gene: TRBV7-8
CDR3aa: CASSIKPTDTQYF; CDR3nt: TGTGCCAGTAGTATTAAGCCCACAGATACGCAGTATTTT; d_gene: -; j_gene: TRBJ2-3; abundance: -; v_gene: TRBV19
CDR3aa: CASSPQVLTGNTEAFF; CDR3nt: TGCGCCAGCAGCCCACAGGTCCTGACAGGGAACACTGAAGCTTTCTTT; d_gene: -; j_gene: TRBJ1-1; abundance: -; v_gene: TRBV5-1